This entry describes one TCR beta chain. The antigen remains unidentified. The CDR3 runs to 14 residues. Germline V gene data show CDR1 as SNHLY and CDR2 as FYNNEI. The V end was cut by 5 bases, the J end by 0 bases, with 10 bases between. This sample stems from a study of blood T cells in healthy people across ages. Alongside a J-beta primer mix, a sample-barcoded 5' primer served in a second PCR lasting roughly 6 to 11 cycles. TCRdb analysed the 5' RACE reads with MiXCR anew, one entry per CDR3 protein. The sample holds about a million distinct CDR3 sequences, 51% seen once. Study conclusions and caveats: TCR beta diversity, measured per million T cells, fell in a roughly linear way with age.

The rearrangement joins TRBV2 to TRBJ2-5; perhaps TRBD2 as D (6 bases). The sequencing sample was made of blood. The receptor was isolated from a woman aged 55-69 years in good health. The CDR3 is CASSKRLDQETQYF. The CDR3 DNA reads TGTGCCAGCAGTAAACGACTAGACCAAGAGACCCAGTACTTC.